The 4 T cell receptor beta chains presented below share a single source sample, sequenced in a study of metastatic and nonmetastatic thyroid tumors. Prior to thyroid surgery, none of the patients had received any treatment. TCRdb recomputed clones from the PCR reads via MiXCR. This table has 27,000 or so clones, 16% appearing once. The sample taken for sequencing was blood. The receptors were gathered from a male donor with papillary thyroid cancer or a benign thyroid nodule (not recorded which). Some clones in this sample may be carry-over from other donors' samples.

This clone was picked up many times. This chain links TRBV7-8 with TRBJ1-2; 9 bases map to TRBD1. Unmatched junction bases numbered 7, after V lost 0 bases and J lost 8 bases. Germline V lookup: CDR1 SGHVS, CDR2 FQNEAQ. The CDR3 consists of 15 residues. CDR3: CASSLAPRQGGGYTF. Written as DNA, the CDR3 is TGTGCCAGCAGCTTAGCCCCTAGACAGGGGGGAGGCTACACCTTC. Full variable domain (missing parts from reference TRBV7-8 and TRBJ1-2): GAGVSQSPRYKVAKRGQDVALRCDPISGHVSLFWYQQALGQGPEFLTYFQNEAQLDKSGLPSDRFFAERPEGSVSTLKIQRTQQEDSAVYLCASSLAPRQGGGYTFGSGTRLTVV.

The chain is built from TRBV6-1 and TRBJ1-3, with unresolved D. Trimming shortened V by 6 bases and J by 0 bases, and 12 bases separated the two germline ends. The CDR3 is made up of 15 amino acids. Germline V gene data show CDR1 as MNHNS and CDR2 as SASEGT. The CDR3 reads CASSATPDSGNTIYF. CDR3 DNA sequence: TGTGCCAGCAGCGCGACGCCCGACTCTGGAAACACCATATATTTT.

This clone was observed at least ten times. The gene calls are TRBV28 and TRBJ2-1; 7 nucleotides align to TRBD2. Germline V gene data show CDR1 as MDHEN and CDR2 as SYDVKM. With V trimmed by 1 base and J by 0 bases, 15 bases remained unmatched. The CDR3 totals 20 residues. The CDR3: CASSLYMMGGEDGSYNEQFF. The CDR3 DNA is TGTGCCAGCAGTTTATATATGATGGGGGGGGAAGACGGCTCCTACAATGAGCAGTTCTTC.

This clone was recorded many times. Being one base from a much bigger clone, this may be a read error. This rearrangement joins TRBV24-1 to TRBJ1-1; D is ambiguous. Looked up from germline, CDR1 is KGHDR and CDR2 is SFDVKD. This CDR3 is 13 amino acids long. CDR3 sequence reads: CATSQEGEGEALF. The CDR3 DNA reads TGTGCCACCAGCCAGGAGGGTGAAGGAGAAGCTCTCTTT.